This T cell receptor (beta chain) is drawn from a study of cytomegalovirus exposure and HLA in healthy donors. The germline V and J ends were trimmed by 3 bases and 2 bases, with 8 bases remaining between them. The CDR3 runs to 14 residues. Per the germline V gene, CDR1 is MDHEN and CDR2 is SYDVKM. The PCR made use of 60 Vbeta and 13 Jbeta primers. Profiling relied on immunoSEQ multiplex PCR, and the TCRdb table lists in-frame clones only, not all of them. Here the sample spans 150,000 to 200,000 clones, more than 75% being singletons. The sample taken for sequencing was PBMCs. The sequence came from a male donor in good health and CMV-seropositive. This chain joins TRBV28 and TRBJ2-1; TRBD2 might be the D (5 bases). CDR3 sequence (DNA): TGTGCCAGCAGTTTCCGGGAACCCTACAATGAGCAGTTCTTC. It encodes CASSFREPYNEQFF.